The T cell receptor (beta chain) under discussion was sequenced for a study of shared T cell receptors in the human thymus. Profiling relied on immunoSEQ multiplex PCR, and the TCRdb table lists in-frame clones only, not all of them. This sample has hundreds of thousands of clones; around 87% occur once, and the top ten carry roughly 0.0086%. The CDR3 loop spans 16 amino acids. CDR1 and CDR2 (germline): MDHEN, SYDVKM. Trimming left V 6 bases short and J 5 bases short, with 22 bases between. These sequences were also reported in another study, on human thymus T cells. From that report: Finnish infants who were healthy and having corrective surgery for congenital heart defects made up the donors. Corrective heart surgery yielded resections, and these provided the thymus tissue. There appeared to be biased usage of V and J genes in thymic and blood repertoires. Reports from related research described highly overlapping thymic repertoires among unrelated individuals.

The chain combines TRBV28 with TRBJ1-2, with TRBD1 as a possible D gene (6 bases). The TCR was taken from a boy under two years old with a congenital heart defect. Sequencing input: thymocytes. As DNA, the CDR3 is TGTGCCAGCAGCTCACTCCGGGACACTGTTTGGTATGGCTACACCTTC. It codes for CASSSLRDTVWYGYTF.